The source of this T cell receptor beta chain is a study of STAT5B mutations in CD4+ large granular lymphocyte leukemia. The study's findings and limits: TRBV06-family usage was enriched in top patient clones (8/27) versus controls (2/35).

Comments on this clone: What it binds is unknown.

Some clones are missing from TCRdb's copy, which holds only in-frame ones; the method was immunoSEQ multiplex PCR. The table lists tens of thousands of clones, approximately 69% of them singletons. The CDR3 contains 13 residues. Germline CDR1 is SGDLS and CDR2 is YYNGEE. The ends were cut back, 1 base at V and 3 bases at J, with 8 bases in the middle. This receptor was taken from a human donor in good health. The rearrangement links TRBV9 to TRBJ2-7, with D unclear. Sequenced: CD4+ T cells from blood buffy coats. The CDR3 nucleotides are TGTGCCAGCAGCGTAACCCTTGACTACGAGCAGTACTTC. Protein sequence: CASSVTLDYEQYF.